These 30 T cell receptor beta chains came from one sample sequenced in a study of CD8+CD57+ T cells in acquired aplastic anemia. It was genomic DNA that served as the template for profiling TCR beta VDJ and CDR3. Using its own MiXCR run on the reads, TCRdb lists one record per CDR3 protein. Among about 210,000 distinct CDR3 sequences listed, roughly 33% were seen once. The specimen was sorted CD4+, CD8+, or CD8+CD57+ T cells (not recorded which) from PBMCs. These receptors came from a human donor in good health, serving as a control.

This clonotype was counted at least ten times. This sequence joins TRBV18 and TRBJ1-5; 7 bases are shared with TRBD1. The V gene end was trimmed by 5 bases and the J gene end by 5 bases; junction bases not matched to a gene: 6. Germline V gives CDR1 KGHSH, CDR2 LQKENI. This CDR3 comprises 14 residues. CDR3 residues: CASSSQGFDQPQHF. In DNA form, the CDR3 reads TGTGCCAGCTCATCACAGGGGTTTGATCAGCCCCAGCATTTT.

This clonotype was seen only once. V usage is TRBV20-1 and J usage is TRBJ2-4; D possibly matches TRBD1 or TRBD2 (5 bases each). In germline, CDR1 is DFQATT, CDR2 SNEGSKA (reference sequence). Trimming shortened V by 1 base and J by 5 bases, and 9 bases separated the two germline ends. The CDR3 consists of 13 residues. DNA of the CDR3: TGCAGTGCTAGAGTGGGGGATGAAAACATTCAGTACTTC. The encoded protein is CSARVGDENIQYF.

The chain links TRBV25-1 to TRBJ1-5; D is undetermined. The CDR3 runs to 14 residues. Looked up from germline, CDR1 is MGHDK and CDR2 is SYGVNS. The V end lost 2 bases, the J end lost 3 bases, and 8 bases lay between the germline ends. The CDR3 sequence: CASSEPLFNQPQHF. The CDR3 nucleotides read TGTGCCAGCAGTGAACCCCTTTTCAATCAGCCCCAGCATTTT.

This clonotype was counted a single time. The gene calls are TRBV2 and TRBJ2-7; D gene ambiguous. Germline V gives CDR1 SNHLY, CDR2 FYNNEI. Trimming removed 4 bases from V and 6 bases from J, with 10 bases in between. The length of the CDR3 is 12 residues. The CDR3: CASSGSPAEQYF. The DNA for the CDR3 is TGTGCCAGCAGTGGTTCCCCAGCCGAGCAGTACTTC.

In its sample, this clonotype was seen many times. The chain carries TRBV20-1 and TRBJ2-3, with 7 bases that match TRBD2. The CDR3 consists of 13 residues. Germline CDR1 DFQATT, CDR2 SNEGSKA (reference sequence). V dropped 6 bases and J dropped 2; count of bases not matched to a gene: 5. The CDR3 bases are TGCAGTGCATTGGGAGGGGACACAGATACGCAGTATTTT. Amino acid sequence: CSALGGDTDTQYF.

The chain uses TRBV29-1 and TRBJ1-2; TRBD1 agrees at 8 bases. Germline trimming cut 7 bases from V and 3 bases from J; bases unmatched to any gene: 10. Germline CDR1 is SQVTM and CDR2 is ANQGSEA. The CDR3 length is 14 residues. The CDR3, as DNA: TGCAGCGGTCGTGGGACAGGAGGAGACTATGGCTACACCTTC. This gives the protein CSGRGTGGDYGYTF. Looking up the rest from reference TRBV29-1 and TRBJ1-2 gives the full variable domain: SAVISQKPSRDICQRGTSLTIQCQVDSQVTMMFWYRQQPGQSLTLIATANQGSEATYESGFVIDKFPISRPNLTFSTLTVSNMSPEDSSIYLCSGRGTGGDYGYTFGSGTRLTVV.

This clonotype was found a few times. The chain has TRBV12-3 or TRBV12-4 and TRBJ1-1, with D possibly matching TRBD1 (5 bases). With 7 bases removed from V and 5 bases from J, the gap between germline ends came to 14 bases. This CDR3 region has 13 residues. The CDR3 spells CASTSKGRTEAFF. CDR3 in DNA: TGTGCCAGCACCTCAAAGGGGAGAACTGAAGCTTTCTTT.

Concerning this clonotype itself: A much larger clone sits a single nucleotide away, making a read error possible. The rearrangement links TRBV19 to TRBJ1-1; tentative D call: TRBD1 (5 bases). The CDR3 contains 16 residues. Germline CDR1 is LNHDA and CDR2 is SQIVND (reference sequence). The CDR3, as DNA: TGCGCCGGCAGCCAGGGAGCAGCACGTACGAACACTGAAGCTTTCTTT. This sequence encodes CAGSQGAARTNTEAFF.

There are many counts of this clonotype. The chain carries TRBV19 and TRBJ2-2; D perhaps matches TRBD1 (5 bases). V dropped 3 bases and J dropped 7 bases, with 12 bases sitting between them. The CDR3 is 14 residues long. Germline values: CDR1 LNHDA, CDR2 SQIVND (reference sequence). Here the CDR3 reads CASSMRPQGGELFF. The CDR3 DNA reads TGTGCCAGTAGTATGAGGCCCCAGGGCGGGGAGCTGTTTTTT. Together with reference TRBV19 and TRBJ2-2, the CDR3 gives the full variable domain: DGGITQSPKYLFRKEGQNVTLSCEQNLNHDAMYWYRQDPGQGLRLIYYSQIVNDFQKGDIAEGYSVSREKKESFPLTVTSAQKNPTAFYLCASSMRPQGGELFFGEGSRLTVL.

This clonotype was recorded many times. The CDR3, as DNA: TGCGCCAGCAGCCTCCGAGCTAAGGGGACAGATCACAATGAGCAGTTCTTC. Amino acids: CASSLRAKGTDHNEQFF. V usage is TRBV5-1 and J usage is TRBJ2-1; TRBD1 aligns across 7 bases. The CDR3 is made up of 17 amino acids. Germline V gene data show CDR1 as SGHRS and CDR2 as YFSETQ. Trimming cost V 4 bases and J 5 bases; bases outside gene matches: 15.

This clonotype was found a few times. CDR3 coding DNA: TGCAGTGCTAGAAGTTCCTTACTGAGGGAGTCGAACACCGGGGAGCTGTTTTTT. This translates into CSARSSLLRESNTGELFF. The chain joins TRBV20-1 to TRBJ2-2; D possibly corresponds to TRBD2 (5 bases). CDR3 length: 18 amino acids. CDR1 DFQATT and CDR2 SNEGSKA come from the germline V gene (reference sequence). V shed 2 bases and J shed 0 bases, with 19 bases lying between them.

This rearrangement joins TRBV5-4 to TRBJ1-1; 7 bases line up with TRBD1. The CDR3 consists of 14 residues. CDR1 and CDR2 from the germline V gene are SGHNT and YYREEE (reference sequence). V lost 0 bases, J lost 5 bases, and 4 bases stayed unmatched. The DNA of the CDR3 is TGTGCCAGCAGCTTGGAAAGGGGGCGGACTGAAGCTTTCTTT. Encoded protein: CASSLERGRTEAFF. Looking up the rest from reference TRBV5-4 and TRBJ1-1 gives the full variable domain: ETGVTQSPTHLIKTRGQQVTLRCSSQSGHNTVSWYQQALGQGPQFIFQYYREEENGRGNFPPRFSGLQFPNYSSELNVNALELDDSALYLCASSLERGRTEAFFGQGTRLTVV.

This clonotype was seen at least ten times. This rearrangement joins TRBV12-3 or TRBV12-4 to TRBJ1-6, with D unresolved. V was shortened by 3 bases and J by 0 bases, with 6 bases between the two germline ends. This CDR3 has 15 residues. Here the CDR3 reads CASSLAGSYNSPLHF. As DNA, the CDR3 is TGTGCCAGCAGTTTGGCCGGCTCCTATAATTCACCCCTCCACTTT.

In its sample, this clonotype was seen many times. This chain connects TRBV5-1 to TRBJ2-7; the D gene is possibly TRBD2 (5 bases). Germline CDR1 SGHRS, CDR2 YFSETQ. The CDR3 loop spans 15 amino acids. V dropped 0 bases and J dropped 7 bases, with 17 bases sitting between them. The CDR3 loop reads CASSLGWDLSGEQYF. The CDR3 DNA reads TGCGCCAGCAGCTTGGGGTGGGATTTATCGGGGGAGCAGTACTTC.

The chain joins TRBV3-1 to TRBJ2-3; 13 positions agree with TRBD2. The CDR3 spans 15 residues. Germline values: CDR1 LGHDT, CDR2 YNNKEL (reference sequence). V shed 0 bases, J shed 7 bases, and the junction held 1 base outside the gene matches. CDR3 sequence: CASSQETSGGNTQYF. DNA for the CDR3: TGTGCCAGCAGCCAAGAGACTAGCGGGGGGAATACGCAGTATTTT.

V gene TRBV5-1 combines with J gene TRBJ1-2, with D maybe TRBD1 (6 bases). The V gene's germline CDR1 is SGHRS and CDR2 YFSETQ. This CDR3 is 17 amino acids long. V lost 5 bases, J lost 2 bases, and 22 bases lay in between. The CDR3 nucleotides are TGCGCCAGCAGAAGGAATGGTCCCGGGACACCCAACTATGGCTACACCTTC. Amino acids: CASRRNGPGTPNYGYTF.

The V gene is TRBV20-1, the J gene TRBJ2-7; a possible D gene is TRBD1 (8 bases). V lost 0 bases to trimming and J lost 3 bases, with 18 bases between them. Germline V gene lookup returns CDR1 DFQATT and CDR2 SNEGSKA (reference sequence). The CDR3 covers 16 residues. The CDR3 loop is CSARDKLQGGYYEQYF. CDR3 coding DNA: TGCAGTGCTAGAGACAAGTTACAGGGGGGGTACTACGAGCAGTACTTC.

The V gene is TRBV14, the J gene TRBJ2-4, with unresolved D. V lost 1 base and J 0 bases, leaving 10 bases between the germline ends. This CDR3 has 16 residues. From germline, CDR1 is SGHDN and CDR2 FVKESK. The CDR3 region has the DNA TGTGCCAGCAGCCAAGGTCAGCTTTTAGCCAAAAACATTCAGTACTTC. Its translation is CASSQGQLLAKNIQYF.

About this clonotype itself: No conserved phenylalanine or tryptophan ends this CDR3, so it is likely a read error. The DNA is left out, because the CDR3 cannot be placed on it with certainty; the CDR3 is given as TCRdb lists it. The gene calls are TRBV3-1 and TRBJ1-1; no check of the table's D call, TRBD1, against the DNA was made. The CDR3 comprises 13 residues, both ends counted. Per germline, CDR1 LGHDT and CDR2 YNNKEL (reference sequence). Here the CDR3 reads CASSQRGQVVSFL.

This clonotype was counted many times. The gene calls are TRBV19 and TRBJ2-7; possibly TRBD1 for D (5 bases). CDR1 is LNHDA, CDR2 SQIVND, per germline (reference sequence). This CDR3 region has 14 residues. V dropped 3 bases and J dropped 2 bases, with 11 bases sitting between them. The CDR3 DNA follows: TGTGCCAGTAGTATGCGGCAGGGTCCCTACGAGCAGTACTTC. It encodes CASSMRQGPYEQYF.

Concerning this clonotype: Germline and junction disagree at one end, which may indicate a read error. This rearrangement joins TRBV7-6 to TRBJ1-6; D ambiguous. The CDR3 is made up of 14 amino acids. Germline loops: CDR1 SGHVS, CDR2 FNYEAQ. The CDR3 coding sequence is TGTGCCCGCAGCTTAGGCAGCGAAAGTTCACCCCTCCACTTT. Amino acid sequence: CARSLGSESSPLHF.

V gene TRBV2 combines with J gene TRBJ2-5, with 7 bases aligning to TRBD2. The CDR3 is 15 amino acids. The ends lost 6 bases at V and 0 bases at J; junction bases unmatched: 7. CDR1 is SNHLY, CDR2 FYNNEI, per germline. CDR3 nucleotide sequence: TGTGCCAGCAGATACACTCTAGCGGACCAAGAGACCCAGTACTTC. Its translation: CASRYTLADQETQYF.

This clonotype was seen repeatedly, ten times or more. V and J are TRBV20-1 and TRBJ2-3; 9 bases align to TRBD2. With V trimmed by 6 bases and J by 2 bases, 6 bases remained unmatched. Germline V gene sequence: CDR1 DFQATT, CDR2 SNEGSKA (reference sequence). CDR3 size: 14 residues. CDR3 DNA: TGCAGTGCGAGGGCTAGCGGGAACACAGATACGCAGTATTTT. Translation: CSARASGNTDTQYF.

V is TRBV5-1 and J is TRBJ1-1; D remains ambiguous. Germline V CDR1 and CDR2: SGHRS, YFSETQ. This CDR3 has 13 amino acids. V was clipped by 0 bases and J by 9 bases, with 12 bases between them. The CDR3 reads CASSLGEGKKAFF. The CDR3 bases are TGCGCCAGCAGCTTGGGGGAGGGAAAGAAAGCTTTCTTT.

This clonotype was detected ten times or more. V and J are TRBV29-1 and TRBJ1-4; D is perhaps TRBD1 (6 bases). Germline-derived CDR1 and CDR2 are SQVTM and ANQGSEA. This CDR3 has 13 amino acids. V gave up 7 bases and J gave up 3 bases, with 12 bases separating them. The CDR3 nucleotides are TGCAGCGCACAGGACAGATCTAATGAAAAACTGTTTTTT. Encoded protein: CSAQDRSNEKLFF.

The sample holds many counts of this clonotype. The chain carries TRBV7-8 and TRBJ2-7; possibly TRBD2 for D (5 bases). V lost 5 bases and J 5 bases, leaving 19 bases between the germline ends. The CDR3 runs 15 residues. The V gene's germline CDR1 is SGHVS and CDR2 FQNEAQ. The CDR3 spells CASSPLPLKRNEQYF. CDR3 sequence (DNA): TGTGCCAGCAGCCCCCTTCCCCTCAAGCGGAACGAGCAGTACTTC.

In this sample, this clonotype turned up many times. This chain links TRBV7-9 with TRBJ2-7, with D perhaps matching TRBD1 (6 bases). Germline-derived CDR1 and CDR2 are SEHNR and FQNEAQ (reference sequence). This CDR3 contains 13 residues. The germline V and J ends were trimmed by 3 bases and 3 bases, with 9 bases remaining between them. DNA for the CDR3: TGTGCCAGCAGCTTGGACAGTTACTACGAGCAGTACTTC. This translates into CASSLDSYYEQYF.

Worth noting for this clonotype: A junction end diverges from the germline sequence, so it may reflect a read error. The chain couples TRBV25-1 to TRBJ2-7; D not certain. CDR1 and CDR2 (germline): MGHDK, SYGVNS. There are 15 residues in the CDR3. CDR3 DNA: TGTGCCGGCAGTGATTCGACCCTGACCAGGTGGGAGCAGTACTTC. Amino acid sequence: CAGSDSTLTRWEQYF.

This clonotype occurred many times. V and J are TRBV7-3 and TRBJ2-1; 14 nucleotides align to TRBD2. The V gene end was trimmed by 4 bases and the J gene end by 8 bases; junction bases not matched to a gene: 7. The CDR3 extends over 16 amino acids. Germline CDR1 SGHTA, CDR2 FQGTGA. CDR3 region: CASSSGLAGVSDEQFF. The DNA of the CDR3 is TGTGCCAGCAGCTCGGGACTAGCGGGAGTCAGCGATGAGCAGTTCTTC.

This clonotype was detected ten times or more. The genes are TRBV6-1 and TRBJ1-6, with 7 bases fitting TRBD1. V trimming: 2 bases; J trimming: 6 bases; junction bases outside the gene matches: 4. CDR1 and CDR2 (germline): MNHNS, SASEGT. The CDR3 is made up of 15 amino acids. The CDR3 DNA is TGTGCCAGCAGTGAAAGAACAGGGGTTAATTCACCCCTCCACTTT. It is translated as CASSERTGVNSPLHF.